The rows below give T cell receptor beta chains drawn from one sample of a study of neurological immune-mediated disorders. One entry per CDR3 protein, called by TCRdb with MiXCR from the 5' RACE reads. The sample yields about 50,000 distinct CDR3 sequences, 16% seen once. Source material: PBMCs. Receptor source: a man aged 55 to 70 in good health. Each CDR3 is given with its conserved first and last residue. The D gene is left open where the match is weak. Clone size appears in some rows only: once, few, many, or a class for an expanded clone.

. . TRBJ2-7 TRBV19 TGTGCCAGTAGTATAGAAGTGGACCAGGGATACGAGCAGTACTTC CASSIEVDQGYEQYF
TRBD2 . TRBJ2-3 TRBV5-1 TGCGCCAGCAGCTTGAGCGGGGCGATCACAGATACGCAGTATTTT CASSLSGAITDTQYF
. many TRBJ2-1 TRBV7-2 TGTGCCAGCAGCTTAAGGGCCGGACGGAATGATGAGCAGTTCTTC CASSLRAGRNDEQFF
. many TRBJ1-4 TRBV15 TGTGCCACCAGCAGAGCCCGGACGGCGGCGCATGAAAAACTGTTTTTT CATSRARTAAHEKLFF
TRBD1 many TRBJ1-3 TRBV5-1 TGCGCCAGCAGCCGCCGGGACAGCCCTGGAAACACCATATATTTT CASSRRDSPGNTIYF
TRBD2 many TRBJ2-2 TRBV5-1 TGCGCCAGCCAACTAGCGGGAGACACCGGGGAGCTGTTTTTT CASQLAGDTGELFF
. many TRBJ2-3 TRBV20-1 TGCAGTGCCCGGAAGCGGAGAACCACAGATACGCAGTATTTT CSARKRRTTDTQYF
. many TRBJ1-4 TRBV7-8 TGTGCCAGCAGCTTAGAACAGACTAATGAAAAACTGTTTTTT CASSLEQTNEKLFF
. many TRBJ2-7 TRBV20-1 TGCAGTGCCCGGGGTTCGGGGCCTTACGAGCAGTACTTC CSARGSGPYEQYF
. few TRBJ2-7 TRBV30 TGTGCCTGTGCATCTGGTAAAGACAACGAGCAGTACTTC CACASGKDNEQYF
. many TRBJ2-4 TRBV9 TGTGCCAGCAGCCCCCGAGGGGGAGACCCAGCCAAAAACATTCAGTACTTC CASSPRGGDPAKNIQYF